A selection of T cell receptor beta chains follows, all from one sample in a study of shared clonotypes between healthy human individuals. This table comes from immunoSEQ multiplex PCR, and its TCRdb copy is limited to in-frame clones, with some not included. The table lists 560,000 or so clones, roughly 96% of them singletons. The specimen was naive CD8+ T cells sorted from blood. Receptor source: a woman aged 25-40 years in good health. Both conserved end residues are part of each CDR3.

v_gene | CDR3aa
TRBV4-1 | CASSQGTSGYYEQYF
TRBV14 | CASSPALNEQFF
TRBV30 | CAWISAGGYEQYF
TRBV15 | CATSRAQGSGANVLTF
TRBV19 | CASSHNEPTYEQYF
TRBV25-1 | CASSEWGEYYGYTF
TRBV10-1 | CASSEGAGVTGELFF
TRBV4-1 | CASRPFFAAPYEQYF
TRBV28 | CASSYTLSDQETQYF
TRBV6-6 | CASSYPTGPSYNEQFF
TRBV28 | CASETDEYSNQPQHF
TRBV27 | CASSFLTTNYGYTF
TRBV7-7 | CASSLRVGYEQYF
TRBV25-1 | CASSELGWEAFF
TRBV28 | CASSLAGVEGETQYF
TRBV28 | CASSLGESDTQYF
TRBV27 | CASSFPVAFF
TRBV9 | CASSGQGMYGYTF
TRBV29-1 | CSVYRGLDTQYF
TRBV9 | CASSTDYRKFNYGYTF
TRBV28 | CASSSVLAGEHDTQYF
TRBV5-1 | CASSLLGTVVGMNTEAFF
TRBV6-4 | CASSRDVRRNF
TRBV13 | CASSFQRGADTQYF
TRBV6-5 | CASDSSQGLSEKLFF
TRBV28 | CASSLVNRETQYF
TRBV28 | CASSFQGQGIYEQYF
TRBV21-1 | CATTDPNHSNQPQHF
TRBV21-1 | CASSKEQGGAYEQYF
TRBV28 | CASSLFWETREFRADTQYF
TRBV19 | CASSPGQGFNYGYTF
TRBV28 | CASSPRGRPRGGEAFF
TRBV5-4 | CASSSMTSGSVYEQFF
TRBV9 | CASSVVGAAGYTF
TRBV27 | CASSLVGSGEQYF
TRBV2 | CASSEVEAFF
TRBV7-3 | CASSWGQGAEETQYF
TRBV7-8 | CASRVGVLTDTQYF
TRBV27 | CASSPETGGYYGYTF
TRBV9 | CASSAGVYNEQFF
TRBV28 | CASSLTTVNEQYF
TRBV27 | CASRTKGPGELFF
TRBV10-2 | CASIDRGQVGAFF
TRBV10-1 | CATSGGSTDEQYF
TRBV27 | CASSFTGLHEQYF
TRBV6-5 | CASSSGQGIREQYF
TRBV7-9 | CASSPESQETQYF
TRBV2 | CASSEASGPGNTIYF